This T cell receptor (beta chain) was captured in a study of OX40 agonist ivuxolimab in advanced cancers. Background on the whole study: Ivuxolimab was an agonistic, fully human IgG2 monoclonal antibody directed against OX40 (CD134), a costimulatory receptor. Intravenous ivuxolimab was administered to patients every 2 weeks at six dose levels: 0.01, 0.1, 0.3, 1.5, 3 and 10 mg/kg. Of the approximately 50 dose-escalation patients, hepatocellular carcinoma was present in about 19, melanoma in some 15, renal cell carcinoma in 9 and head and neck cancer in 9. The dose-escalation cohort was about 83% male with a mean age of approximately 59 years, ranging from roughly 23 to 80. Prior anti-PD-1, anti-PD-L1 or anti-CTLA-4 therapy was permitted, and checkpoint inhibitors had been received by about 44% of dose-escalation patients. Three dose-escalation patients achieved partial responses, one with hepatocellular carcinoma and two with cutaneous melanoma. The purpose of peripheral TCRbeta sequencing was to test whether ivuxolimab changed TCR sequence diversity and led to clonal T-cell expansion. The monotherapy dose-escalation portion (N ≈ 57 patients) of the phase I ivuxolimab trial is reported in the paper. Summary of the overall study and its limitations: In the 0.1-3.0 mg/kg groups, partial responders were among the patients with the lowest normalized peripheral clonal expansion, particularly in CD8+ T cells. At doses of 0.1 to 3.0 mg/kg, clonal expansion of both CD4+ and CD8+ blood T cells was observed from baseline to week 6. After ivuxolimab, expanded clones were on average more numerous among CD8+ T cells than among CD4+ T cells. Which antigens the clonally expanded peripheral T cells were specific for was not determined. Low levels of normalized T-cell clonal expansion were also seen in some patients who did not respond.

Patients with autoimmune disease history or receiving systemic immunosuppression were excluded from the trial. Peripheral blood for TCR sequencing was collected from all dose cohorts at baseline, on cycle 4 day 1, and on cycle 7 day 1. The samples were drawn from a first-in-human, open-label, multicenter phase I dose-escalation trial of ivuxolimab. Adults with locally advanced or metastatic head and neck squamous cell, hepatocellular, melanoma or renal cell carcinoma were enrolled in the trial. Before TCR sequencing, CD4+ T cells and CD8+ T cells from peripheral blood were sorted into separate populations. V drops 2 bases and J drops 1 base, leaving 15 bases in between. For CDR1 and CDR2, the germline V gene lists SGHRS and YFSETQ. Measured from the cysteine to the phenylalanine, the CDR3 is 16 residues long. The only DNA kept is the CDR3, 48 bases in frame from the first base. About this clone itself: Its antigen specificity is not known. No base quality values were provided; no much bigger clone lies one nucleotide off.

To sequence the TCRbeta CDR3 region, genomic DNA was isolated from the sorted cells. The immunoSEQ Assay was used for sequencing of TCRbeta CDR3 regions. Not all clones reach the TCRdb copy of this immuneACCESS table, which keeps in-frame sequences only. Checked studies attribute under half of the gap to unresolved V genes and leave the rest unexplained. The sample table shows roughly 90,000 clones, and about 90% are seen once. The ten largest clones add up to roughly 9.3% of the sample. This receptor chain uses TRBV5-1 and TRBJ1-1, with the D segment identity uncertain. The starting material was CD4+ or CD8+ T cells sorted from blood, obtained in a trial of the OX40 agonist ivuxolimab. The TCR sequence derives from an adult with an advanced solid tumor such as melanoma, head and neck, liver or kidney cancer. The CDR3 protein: CASSLSPGKGNTEAFF. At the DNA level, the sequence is TGCGCCAGCAGCTTATCACCAGGTAAAGGGAACACTGAAGCTTTCTTT.